A single sample gave rise to the 15 T cell receptor beta chains below, sequenced in a study of regulatory T cells in long-lasting Graves disease. Arm-PCR with iRepertoire HTBI primers amplified the CDR3 regions for these TCR beta libraries. MiXCR, run by TCRdb on the multiplex PCR reads, gives a single entry per CDR3 protein. The sample lists 360,000 or so distinct CDR3 sequences, roughly 23% occurring once. Documented time point: persistent/refractory GD, antithyroid drugs over 5 years with positive TRAb. RNA extracted from PBMCs served as the sequencing template. The sequencing here drew on peripheral blood mononuclear cells (PBMCs), taken when the disease was refractory, from a patient treated with antithyroid drugs. The receptor set was obtained from a middle-aged woman with Graves disease.

This clonotype appeared many times. This sequence joins TRBV12-5 and TRBJ2-7; TRBD2 aligns across 10 bases. V gave up 4 bases and J gave up 4 bases; unmatched junction bases: 10. Germline loops: CDR1 LGHNT, CDR2 FRNRAP. The CDR3 loop spans 16 amino acids. This CDR3 reads CASGSSVAGGIYEQYF. CDR3 coding DNA: TGTGCTAGTGGTTCCTCGGTAGCGGGAGGTATTTACGAGCAGTACTTC.

The chain joins TRBV6-1 to TRBJ2-7; TRBD1 or TRBD2 may be the D gene (7 bases each). V lost 7 bases, J lost 5 bases, and 21 bases lay in between. The CDR3 consists of 15 residues. CDR1 and CDR2 (germline): MNHNS, SASEGT. CDR3 loop: CASTFKWGGGHEQYF. CDR3 nucleotides: TGTGCCAGCACCTTTAAGTGGGGAGGGGGCCACGAGCAGTACTTC.

The rearrangement links TRBV28 to TRBJ2-7, with D perhaps TRBD1 or TRBD2 (6 bases each). The ends were cut back, 1 base at V and 2 bases at J, with 36 bases in the middle. This CDR3 comprises 23 residues. CDR1 and CDR2 (germline): MDHEN, SYDVKM. CDR3 sequence (DNA): TGTGCCAGCAGTTTATATTGGGGGCCCGTAGGGTTTCGACTAGGGACAAACACCTACGAGCAGTACTTC. It codes for CASSLYWGPVGFRLGTNTYEQYF.

This chain connects TRBV11-2 to TRBJ1-3; D not certain. The CDR3 length is 16 residues. Between the trimmed V and J ends, which lost 2 bases and 4 bases, there was a span of 15 bases. Germline V gene lookup returns CDR1 SGHAT and CDR2 FQNNGV. DNA for the CDR3: TGTGCCAGCAGCTTATTGAGGACCCCATCCGGAAACACCATATATTTT. It translates to CASSLLRTPSGNTIYF.

A few counts support this clonotype. The chain carries TRBV7-9 and TRBJ1-2; D gene ambiguous. CDR3 size: 12 residues. The germline gives CDR1 SEHNR, CDR2 FQNEAQ (reference sequence). V lost 4 bases and J lost 7, with 10 bases in between. The CDR3 sequence: CASSSGSGGYTF. Written as DNA, the CDR3 is TGTGCCAGCAGCTCAGGCTCGGGTGGCTACACCTTC.

The gene calls are TRBV29-1 and TRBJ1-2; a possible D gene is TRBD1 (6 bases). From germline, CDR1 is SQVTM and CDR2 ANQGSEA. The CDR3 has 14 residues. V dropped 5 bases and J dropped 8 bases, with 21 bases sitting between them. The CDR3 region has the DNA TGCAGCGTTTCACCCCTATACTCGACAGGAGGCTACACCTTC. It specifies CSVSPLYSTGGYTF.

This clonotype was picked up a small number of times. CDR3 bases: TGTGCCAGCAGTTTTCTCTGGACAGGGAGCAATCAGCCCCAGCATTTT. This sequence encodes CASSFLWTGSNQPQHF. This chain connects TRBV28 to TRBJ1-5; 8 bases agree with TRBD1. The V gene end was trimmed by 3 bases and the J gene end by 1 base; junction bases not matched to a gene: 5. CDR3 size: 16 residues. From germline, CDR1 is MDHEN and CDR2 SYDVKM.

This clonotype was found many times. The chain uses TRBV20-1 and TRBJ1-6, with D perhaps TRBD1 (5 bases). Looked up from germline, CDR1 is DFQATT and CDR2 is SNEGSKA (reference sequence). This CDR3 region has 16 residues. V gave up 0 bases and J gave up 7 bases, with 16 bases separating them. This chain's CDR3 is CSARDRGGITNSPLHF. In DNA, the CDR3 is TGCAGTGCTAGAGATCGGGGGGGGATAACGAATTCACCCCTCCACTTT.

This clonotype was observed at least ten times. The chain links TRBV28 to TRBJ2-1; 10 bases map to TRBD2. The ends lost 4 bases at V and 7 bases at J; junction bases unmatched: 10. The CDR3 is made up of 16 amino acids. The germline gives CDR1 MDHEN, CDR2 SYDVKM. The CDR3 DNA reads TGTGCCAGCAGTTCCCCAAGTAGCGGGAGGTCTAATGAGCAGTTCTTC. It encodes CASSSPSSGRSNEQFF. Full variable domain (rest looked up from reference TRBV28 and TRBJ2-1): DVKVTQSSRYLVKRTGEKVFLECVQDMDHENMFWYRQDPGLGLRLIYFSYDVKMKEKGDIPEGYSVSREKKERFSLILESASTNQTSMYLCASSSPSSGRSNEQFFGPGTRLTVL.

On this clonotype: Compared with germline, one end of the junction differs, possibly owing to a read error. The J gene is TRBJ1-4, the V gene TRBV6-2 or TRBV6-3; 11 bases align to TRBD1. The CDR3 consists of 14 residues. Germline CDR1 MNHEY, CDR2 SVGEGT. DNA of the CDR3: TGTACCAGCAGTCGTGGACAGGGGGCTGAAAAGCTGTTTTTT. This codes for CTSSRGQGAEKLFF.

This clonotype was found a few times. This chain joins TRBV13 and TRBJ2-7, with TRBD2 identical over 9 bases. Germline CDR1 is PRHDT and CDR2 is FYEKMQ (reference sequence). Losses at the gene ends were 4 bases for V and 2 bases for J; bases not matched to a gene: 3. The CDR3 spans 14 residues. As DNA, the CDR3 is TGTGCCAGCAGCTCCGGGACTAGCCCCTACGAGCAGTACTTC. Protein: CASSSGTSPYEQYF.

This clonotype was counted ten times or more. The gene calls are TRBV6-1 and TRBJ2-7, with D possibly called TRBD1 or TRBD2 (5 bases each). There are 14 residues in the CDR3. The germline gives CDR1 MNHNS, CDR2 SASEGT. V was trimmed by 2 bases and J by 3 bases, leaving 11 bases between them. CDR3 sequence: CASSEHRDLYEQYF. Written as DNA, the CDR3 is TGTGCCAGCAGTGAACACCGGGACCTCTACGAGCAGTACTTC.

V is TRBV9 and J is TRBJ1-1; D may be TRBD1 (6 bases). Trimming stripped 3 bases from V and 4 bases from J, with 10 bases between. CDR3 length equals 13 residues. CDR1 and CDR2 from the germline V gene are SGDLS and YYNGEE. The CDR3 nucleotides are TGTGCCAGCAGCGGGGGGGGGCCCACTGAAGCTTTCTTT. Its translation: CASSGGGPTEAFF.

This clonotype has a count of ten or more. This chain connects TRBV5-1 to TRBJ1-4; TRBD1 might be the D (5 bases). The V gene's germline CDR1 is SGHRS and CDR2 YFSETQ. This CDR3 contains 14 residues. Between the trimmed V and J ends, which lost 6 bases and 5 bases, there was a span of 14 bases. In nucleotides, the CDR3 is TGCGCCAGCACTTCCGGGGGTCGGAATGAAAAACTGTTTTTT. Translated, it gives CASTSGGRNEKLFF.

This clonotype has just a few counts. This rearrangement joins TRBV5-1 to TRBJ2-7, with 15 bases identical to TRBD2. This CDR3 has 22 amino acids. The J segment lost 1 base and the V segment lost 5 bases, leaving 22 bases of the junction unmatched. Germline V gene sequence: CDR1 SGHRS, CDR2 YFSETQ. DNA for the CDR3: TGCGCCAGCAGTCATAAGGTACCTCAACCGGGACTAGCGGGAGGTAGGTCCTACGAGCAGTACTTC. Amino acid sequence: CASSHKVPQPGLAGGRSYEQYF.